The source of this T cell receptor beta chain is a study of T cell responses to AZD1222 COVID-19 vaccine. The overall study: Pooled together were second doses at about 4 or about 12 weeks.

The table came from immunoSEQ multiplex PCR; TCRdb's copy has only in-frame clones and leaves some out. The sample has more than 150,000 clones, roughly 93% seen once. The clonotype was recovered from an adult in good health. The sample in question was peripheral blood, obtained on day 0 of AZD1222 vaccination.

CDR3 in amino acids: CASSSTGWNSPLHF. The CDR3 DNA is TGTGCCAGCAGTTCGACAGGGTGGAATTCACCCCTCCACTTT. The chain links TRBV6-2 or TRBV6-3 to TRBJ1-6, with 7 bases identical to TRBD1. J gave up 7 bases and V 4 bases, and 4 bases lay outside the gene matches. The germline V gene has CDR1 MNHEY and CDR2 SVGEGT. The CDR3 sequence is 14 residues long.